Presented here are 26 T cell receptor beta chains from one specimen sequenced in a study of regulatory T cells in long-lasting Graves disease. Time point of the sample: newly diagnosed GD, antithyroid drugs for less than 3 months. PBMCs were the source of the RNA used for TCR sequencing. TCR beta libraries were built with iRepertoire HTBI primers and Arm-PCR of CDR3 regions. TCRdb reprocessed the multiplex PCR reads with MiXCR, giving one entry per CDR3 protein. Of around 240,000 distinct CDR3 sequences in the sample, about 18% are singletons; the top ten hold roughly 15%. This sample also belongs to another study, concerning T cells in Graves' hyperthyroidism and ophthalmopathy.

This specimen consisted of peripheral blood mononuclear cells (PBMCs), obtained at new diagnosis, from a patient treated with antithyroid drugs. The origin of the receptors is a woman in her twenties or thirties with Graves disease.

This clonotype was recorded at least ten times. The chain joins TRBV19 to TRBJ2-7; 7 bases line up with TRBD1. The germline V gene encodes CDR1 LNHDA and CDR2 SQIVND (reference sequence). J gave up 2 bases and V 5 bases, and 9 bases lay outside the gene matches. The CDR3 totals 15 residues. The DNA for the CDR3 is TGTGCCAGTAGTCTCCGGACAGGCCAGACCTACGAGCAGTACTTC. This translates into CASSLRTGQTYEQYF.

CDR3 sequence reads: CASAPSGSGYEQYF. CDR3 in DNA: TGTGCCAGCGCGCCTAGCGGGAGTGGCTACGAGCAGTACTTC. The gene calls are TRBV3-1 and TRBJ2-7, with 10 bases aligning to TRBD2. CDR1 is LGHDT, CDR2 YNNKEL, per germline (reference sequence). V was pared by 8 bases and J by 3 bases, with 7 bases of the junction left unmatched. This CDR3 is built from 14 residues.

This clonotype was recorded many times. The chain carries TRBV20-1 and TRBJ1-2; 8 bases line up with TRBD1. CDR1 DFQATT and CDR2 SNEGSKA come from the germline V gene (reference sequence). CDR3 size: 15 residues. The ends lost 3 bases at V and 2 bases at J; junction bases unmatched: 8. The CDR3 region is CSARQGAIINYGYTF. The CDR3 DNA reads TGCAGTGCTAGGCAGGGGGCGATTATAAACTATGGCTACACCTTC.

In regard to this clonotype: The CDR3 does not end in the conserved phenylalanine or tryptophan, so this is likely a read error. This chain uses TRBV14 with TRBJ1-1, with D tentatively TRBD1 (6 bases). The CDR3 length is 15 residues. Germline CDR1 reads SGHDN; CDR2 reads FVKESK. Trimming cost V 6 bases and J 0 bases, with 14 bases left between them. Written as DNA, the CDR3 is TGTGCCAGCAGTTATTACCAGGGGATGAACACTGAAGCTTTCCTT. This codes for CASSYYQGMNTEAFL.

A word on this clonotype: Possible read error: a much larger clone is one base away. V is TRBV18 and J is TRBJ2-7; perhaps TRBD1 as D (5 bases). The germline V gene has CDR1 KGHSH and CDR2 LQKENI. The CDR3 extends over 14 amino acids. The CDR3 protein is CASSATGTSYKQYF. The DNA for the CDR3 is TGTGCCAGCTCAGCAACAGGTACCTCCTACAAGCAGTACTTC.

This clonotype was observed at least ten times. This sequence joins TRBV7-9 and TRBJ2-3; no clear D. CDR1 is SEHNR and CDR2 is FQNEAQ in the germline V gene (reference sequence). The CDR3 loop spans 14 amino acids. V lost 3 bases and J lost 0, with 7 bases in between. The CDR3 nucleotides are TGTGCCAGCAGCTTCGACCTAAGCACAGATACGCAGTATTTT. Translating gives CASSFDLSTDTQYF.

J is TRBJ1-2 and V is TRBV29-1; D possibly corresponds to TRBD1 (5 bases). V lost 4 bases and J 2 bases, leaving 14 bases between the germline ends. The CDR3 spans 14 residues. CDR1 is SQVTM, CDR2 ANQGSEA, per germline. The CDR3 spells CSVAGVGENYGYTF. In DNA form, the CDR3 reads TGCAGCGTTGCCGGGGTAGGGGAGAACTATGGCTACACCTTC.

This clonotype was seen many times. Here the CDR3 reads CSASLRGRVEKLFF. CDR3 DNA sequence: TGCAGTGCTAGCCTCAGGGGAAGGGTTGAAAAACTGTTTTTT. The chain recombines TRBV20-1 with TRBJ1-4; D perhaps matches TRBD1 (6 bases). The CDR3 covers 14 residues. CDR1 is DFQATT, CDR2 SNEGSKA, per germline (reference sequence). V lost 3 bases, J lost 7 bases, and 15 bases lay in between.

This clonotype was observed at least ten times. CDR3 sequence (DNA): TGTGCCAGCAGTGGCCTAAGTTGGGGCTACACCTTC. It translates to CASSGLSWGYTF. The J gene is TRBJ1-2, the V gene TRBV25-1; D uncertain. V was shortened by 4 bases and J by 8 bases, with 11 bases between the two germline ends. CDR3 size: 12 residues. CDR1 and CDR2 from the germline V gene are MGHDK and SYGVNS.

This clonotype was seen at least ten times. The V and J genes are TRBV2 and TRBJ2-7; no clear D. The germline V gene has CDR1 SNHLY and CDR2 FYNNEI. V lost 3 bases and J lost 2, with 8 bases in between. The CDR3 extends over 13 amino acids. CDR3 nucleotide sequence: TGTGCCAGCAGTGAGAATGCTGCCTACGAGCAGTACTTC. Its translation: CASSENAAYEQYF.

This clonotype occurred many times. The V call is TRBV5-1, the J call TRBJ1-2; TRBD1 agrees at 8 bases. V dropped 3 bases and J dropped 10; count of bases not matched to a gene: 5. CDR1 is SGHRS and CDR2 is YFSETQ in the germline V gene. The CDR3 covers 12 residues. The CDR3 DNA follows: TGCGCCAGCAGCTCGGGACAGGCCTTCTACACCTTC. Translated: CASSSGQAFYTF.

This clonotype was counted many times. The chain combines TRBV18 with TRBJ2-1; 9 bases line up with TRBD2. CDR1 KGHSH and CDR2 LQKENI come from the germline V gene. The CDR3 has 15 residues. Losses at the gene ends were 3 bases for V and 8 bases for J; bases not matched to a gene: 8. For the CDR3, the DNA is TGTGCCAGCTCACCTGGCGGGGGGGCGTCCGATGAGCAGTTCTTC. Amino acids: CASSPGGGASDEQFF.

This clonotype was recorded at least ten times. The gene calls are TRBV11-1 and TRBJ1-5; D gene ambiguous. The CDR3 is made up of 15 amino acids. V lost 5 bases and J 6 bases, leaving 17 bases between the germline ends. Germline-derived CDR1 and CDR2 are SGHAT and FQDESV (reference sequence). CDR3 DNA sequence: TGTGCCAGCAGCCGCCATATAGGTAGTACTCAGCCCCAGCATTTT. Its protein is CASSRHIGSTQPQHF.

V is TRBV20-1 and J is TRBJ2-1, with 7 bases identical to TRBD2. V shed 5 bases, J shed 4 bases, and the junction held 2 bases outside the gene matches. This CDR3 has 12 residues. The germline V gene encodes CDR1 DFQATT and CDR2 SNEGSKA (reference sequence). The CDR3 nucleotides read TGCAGTGCTGGGGGGGGGTACAATGAGCAGTTCTTC. Its translation is CSAGGGYNEQFF.

The V and J genes are TRBV5-4 and TRBJ1-1, with D perhaps matching TRBD1 (5 bases). The germline V and J ends were trimmed by 4 bases and 1 base, with 17 bases remaining between them. The CDR3 contains 16 residues. Germline V lookup: CDR1 SGHNT, CDR2 YYREEE (reference sequence). Here the CDR3 DNA reads TGTGCCAGCAGCCCGAGCTGGGGGATAAGGAACACTGAAGCTTTCTTT. Encoded protein: CASSPSWGIRNTEAFF.

To note about this clonotype: A much more abundant neighbour one base away suggests this may be a read error. The chain carries TRBV4-2 and TRBJ1-4; D not certain. Germline-derived CDR1 and CDR2 are LGHNA and YNFKEQ. This CDR3 has 14 residues. The CDR3 bases are TGTACCAGCAGCCAAGAAGGGCAGGAAGAAAAACTGTTTTTT. Encoded protein: CTSSQEGQEEKLFF.

The chain uses TRBV5-6 and TRBJ1-5; D is undetermined. Germline V gives CDR1 SGHDT, CDR2 YYEEEE. This CDR3 comprises 12 residues. The V end lost 3 bases, the J end lost 7 bases, and 8 bases lay between the germline ends. Here the CDR3 reads CASSYHNQPQHF. DNA of the CDR3: TGTGCCAGCAGCTACCACAACCAGCCCCAGCATTTT.

Many counts were recorded for this clonotype. The V and J genes are TRBV19 and TRBJ1-5; D gene unclear. The CDR3 runs to 15 residues. Trimming removed 10 bases at V and 0 bases at J, with 16 bases between. CDR1 LNHDA and CDR2 SQIVND come from the germline V gene (reference sequence). CDR3 coding DNA: TGTGCCACCTCCTTAACCAGCAGTAGCAATCAGCCCCAGCATTTT. Encoded protein: CATSLTSSSNQPQHF.

This clonotype turned up a few times. V gene TRBV9 combines with J gene TRBJ2-3, with 9 bases matching TRBD2. The CDR3 has 17 amino acids. After removal of 2 bases from V and 6 bases from J, the junction contained 13 bases not matched to a gene. Germline assignment: CDR1 SGDLS and CDR2 YYNGEE. The CDR3 DNA reads as TGTGCCAGCAGCGTCGAAGGCGGGGGGGCGGGATTTGATACGCAGTATTTT. Amino acid sequence: CASSVEGGGAGFDTQYF.

This clonotype was seen repeatedly, ten times or more. The chain has TRBV7-9 and TRBJ1-1; no definite D call. Germline CDR1 reads SEHNR; CDR2 reads FQNEAQ (reference sequence). The ends were cut back, 5 bases at V and 0 bases at J, with 13 bases in the middle. The CDR3 is 15 residues long. CDR3 sequence: CASSHTVHMNTEAFF. The CDR3, as DNA: TGTGCCAGCAGCCATACAGTGCACATGAACACTGAAGCTTTCTTT.

This clonotype was counted at least ten times. V gene TRBV20-1 combines with J gene TRBJ1-5; the D is unclear. Germline CDR1 is DFQATT and CDR2 is SNEGSKA (reference sequence). The CDR3 runs to 17 residues. Trimming cost V 0 bases and J 0 bases, with 15 bases left between them. CDR3 sequence (DNA): TGCAGTGCTAGAGATGCAGGTCGGGAGTATAGCAATCAGCCCCAGCATTTT. It translates to CSARDAGREYSNQPQHF.

The table lists this clonotype with many counts. The rearrangement links TRBV19 to TRBJ1-4, with 7 positions matching TRBD1. From germline, CDR1 is LNHDA and CDR2 SQIVND (reference sequence). The V and J ends lost 6 bases and 7 bases, in that order; junction bases with no gene match: 8. CDR3 size: 14 residues. CDR3: CASSPTGMAEKLFF. In DNA, the CDR3 is TGTGCCAGTAGCCCGACAGGGATGGCTGAAAAACTGTTTTTT.

In its sample, this clonotype was seen many times. Relative to the germline gene, one junction end is altered; a read error may explain this. The rearrangement joins TRBV7-7 to TRBJ2-5, with D perhaps TRBD1 (7 bases). This CDR3 has 15 residues. Germline V lookup: CDR1 SSHAT, CDR2 FNYEAQ (reference sequence). CDR3 protein: CASSLGAGGTETQYF. As DNA, the CDR3 is TGTGCTAGCAGCTTAGGGGCAGGGGGGACAGAGACCCAGTACTTC.

Worth noting for this clonotype: This may be a read error: a much more frequent sequence differs by one nucleotide. V usage is TRBV5-5 and J usage is TRBJ2-3; TRBD1 matches 8 bases. Per germline, CDR1 SGHKS and CDR2 YYEKEE (reference sequence). This CDR3 contains 15 residues. The CDR3 protein is CASSDRTGSTDTQYF. The CDR3 region has the DNA TGCGCCAGCAGCGACAGGACAGGGAGCACAGATACGCAGTATTTT.

This clonotype appeared many times. The chain recombines TRBV27 with TRBJ1-2; 10 bases agree with TRBD1. The CDR3 consists of 19 residues. Germline values: CDR1 MNHEY, CDR2 SMNVEV (reference sequence). Trimming cost V 5 bases and J 1 base; bases outside gene matches: 16. This CDR3 reads CASSLISGTGADFNYGYTF. The CDR3 nucleotides read TGTGCCAGCAGTCTAATCTCCGGGACAGGGGCTGACTTTAACTATGGCTACACCTTC.

This clonotype was found many times. J is TRBJ1-2 and V is TRBV7-9; maybe TRBD1 (6 bases). Trimming shortened V by 0 bases and J by 8 bases, and 16 bases separated the two germline ends. Per the germline V gene, CDR1 is SEHNR and CDR2 is FQNEAQ (reference sequence). This CDR3 has 15 amino acids. The CDR3 sequence: CASSLAGPGVDGYTF. DNA of the CDR3: TGTGCCAGCAGCTTAGCTGGTCCAGGGGTCGACGGCTACACCTTC.